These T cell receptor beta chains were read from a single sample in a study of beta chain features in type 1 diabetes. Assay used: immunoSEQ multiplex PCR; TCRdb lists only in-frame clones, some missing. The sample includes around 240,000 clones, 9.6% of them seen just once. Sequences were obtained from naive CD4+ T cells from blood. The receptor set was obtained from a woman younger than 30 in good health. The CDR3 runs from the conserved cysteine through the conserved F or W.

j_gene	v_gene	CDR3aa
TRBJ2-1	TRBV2	CASSPLAGPYNEQFF
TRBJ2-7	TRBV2	CASRGSGSGTYEQYF
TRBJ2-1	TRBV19	CASSMVLAGGPWSDEQFF
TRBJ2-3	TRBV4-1	CASSQDASGRDTQYF
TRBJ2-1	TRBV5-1	CASSRLPPAGRSYNEQFF
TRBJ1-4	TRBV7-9	CASTTGTNEKLFF
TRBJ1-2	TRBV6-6	CASSRGTEGYTF
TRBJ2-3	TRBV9	CASSVGPSGGVSTDTQYF
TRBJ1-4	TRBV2	CASSLYRQGLFF
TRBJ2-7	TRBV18	CASSPRASGRSYEQYF
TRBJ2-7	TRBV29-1	CSVNRGTSYEQYF
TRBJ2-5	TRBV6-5	CASSRTSGWTQYF
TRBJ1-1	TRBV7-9	CASSTGTLRGTEAFF
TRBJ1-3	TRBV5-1	CASSLLGEGNTIYF
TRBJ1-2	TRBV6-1	CASSGDQGEFHYGYTF
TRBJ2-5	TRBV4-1	CASSHPHGGAGRETQYF
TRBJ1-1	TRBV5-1	CASSANRDPMNTEAFF
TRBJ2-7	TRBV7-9	CASSLNRGFYEQYF
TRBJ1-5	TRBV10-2	CASSRDTFSNQPQHF
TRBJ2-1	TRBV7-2	CASSPSLAESYNEQFF